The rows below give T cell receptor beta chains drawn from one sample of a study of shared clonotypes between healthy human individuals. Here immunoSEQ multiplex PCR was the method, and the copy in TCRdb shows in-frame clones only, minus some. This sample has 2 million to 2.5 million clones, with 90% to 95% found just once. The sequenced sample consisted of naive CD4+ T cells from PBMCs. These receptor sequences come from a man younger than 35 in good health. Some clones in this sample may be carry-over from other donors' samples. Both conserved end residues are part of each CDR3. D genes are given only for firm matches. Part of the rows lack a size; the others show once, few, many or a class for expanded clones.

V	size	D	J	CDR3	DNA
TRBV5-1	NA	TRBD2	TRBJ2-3	CASSLRLGTAGSTDTQYF	TGCGCCAGCAGCTTGCGACTTGGAACAGCGGGAAGCACAGATACGCAGTATTTT
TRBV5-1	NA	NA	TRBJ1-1	CASSTQGPMAFF	TGCGCCAGCAGTACACAGGGCCCTATGGCTTTCTTT
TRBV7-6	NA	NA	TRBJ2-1	CASRGTHNEQFF	TGTGCCAGCAGGGGGACCCACAATGAGCAGTTCTTC
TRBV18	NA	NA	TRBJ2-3	CASSPGTYTTDTQYF	TGTGCCAGCTCACCGGGGACGTATACCACAGATACGCAGTATTTT
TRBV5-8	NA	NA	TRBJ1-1	CASSSDRRHWEAFF	TGTGCCAGCAGCTCCGACAGGAGACACTGGGAAGCTTTCTTT
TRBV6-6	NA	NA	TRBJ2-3	CASSSADTQYF	TGTGCCAGCAGTTCGGCAGATACGCAGTATTTT
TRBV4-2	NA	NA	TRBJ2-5	CASSQGPRETQYF	TGTGCCAGCAGCCAGGGACCGAGAGAGACCCAGTACTTC
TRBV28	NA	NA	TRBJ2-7	CASSQGGVYEQYF	TGTGCCAGCAGCCAGGGGGGGGTCTACGAGCAGTACTTC
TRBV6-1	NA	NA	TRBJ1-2	CASSGQGPLKGAAGYTF	TGTGCCAGCAGTGGCCAAGGCCCCTTAAAAGGGGCGGCTGGCTACACCTTC
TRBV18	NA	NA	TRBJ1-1	CASSPPGANTEAFF	TGTGCCAGCTCACCACCGGGGGCAAACACTGAAGCTTTCTTT
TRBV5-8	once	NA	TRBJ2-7	CASSAVGRAYSYEQYF	TGTGCCAGCAGCGCGGTGGGTCGGGCCTACTCCTACGAGCAGTACTTC
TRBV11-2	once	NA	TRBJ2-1	CASSLTKGGNDNEQFF	TGTGCCAGCAGCCTAACCAAGGGGGGAAATGACAATGAGCAGTTCTTC
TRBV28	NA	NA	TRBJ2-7	CASSLASPPYEQYF	TGTGCCAGCAGTTTGGCTAGCCCTCCGTACGAGCAGTACTTC
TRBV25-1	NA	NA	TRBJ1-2	CASTSTGGWNGYTF	TGTGCCAGCACTTCGACCGGGGGTTGGAATGGCTACACCTTC
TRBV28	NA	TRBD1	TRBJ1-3	CASRPGGQIGNTIYF	TGTGCCAGCAGACCAGGGGGACAGATTGGAAACACCATATATTTT
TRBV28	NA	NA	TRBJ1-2	CASSLAGNPSPGGYTF	TGTGCCAGCAGTCTGGCCGGGAACCCTTCCCCGGGGGGCTACACCTTC
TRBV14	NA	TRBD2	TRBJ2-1	CASSQGPRSGRPYNEQFF	TGTGCCAGCAGCCAAGGACCCCGGAGCGGGAGGCCATACAATGAGCAGTTCTTC
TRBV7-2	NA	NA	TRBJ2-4	CASSLTGTQYF	TGTGCCAGCAGCTTAACCGGGACTCAGTACTTC
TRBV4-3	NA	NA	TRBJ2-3	CASSQEWGSNTDTQYF	TGCGCCAGCAGCCAAGAGTGGGGAAGCAACACAGATACGCAGTATTTT
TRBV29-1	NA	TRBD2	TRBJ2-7	CSVIPGTRTYEQYF	TGCAGCGTCATACCCGGGACTAGAACCTACGAGCAGTACTTC
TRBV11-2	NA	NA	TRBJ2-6	CASSFGFSGANVLTF	TGTGCCAGCAGCTTTGGGTTCTCTGGGGCCAACGTCCTGACTTTC
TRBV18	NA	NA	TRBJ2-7	CASSPDGVGEQYF	TGTGCCAGCTCACCAGATGGGGTTGGGGAGCAGTACTTC